Reported below is one T cell receptor (beta chain). Which antigen it targets is not known. Base quality data are lacking; no much larger clone is found one base away. The data derive from a study of blood T cell repertoires in COVID-19 (dated by TCRdb to about 2020). Broadly, across the study: The collaborator samples originated in the United States, Italy and Spain and spanned the acute and convalescent phases of COVID-19. The prospective study material was composed of cDNA or gDNA derived from T cells, B-cell-depleted T cells, or PBMCs. The dataset comprised deeply sampled blood TCRbeta repertoires from subjects exposed to, actively infected with, or recovered from COVID-19. The repertoires were released in a freely available public database intended as a resource for research on the immune response to SARS-CoV-2. The samples were drawn from two sources: the first 160 participants of the ongoing ImmuneRACE study, and 1,000 to 1,500 subjects contributed by 6 global collaborators. The sample metadata nearly always contained a de-identified subject ID, COVID-19 status, age in years and sex. Where available, HLA class I and class II types were taken from metadata supplied by the sample provider and were not determined by assay-based typing. Overall study outcomes, separate from this receptor: The amount of clinical and demographic metadata varied by source and participant and was provided uncurated.

The collaborating institutions used their own protocols to collect whole blood in K2EDTA tubes. For TCRbeta analysis, collaborators shipped samples as frozen whole blood, isolated PBMCs, or DNA extracted from either of those sample types. The immunoSEQ Assay, a bias-controlled multiplex PCR, was used to amplify TCRbeta CDR3 regions from genomic DNA. The authors processed their data as follows. The number of nucleated cells in each sample was estimated by amplification of reference gene primers within the assay. Sequence reads were collapsed and filtered to measure the absolute abundance of every unique TCRbeta CDR3 rearrangement. For each sample, productive Simpson clonality was calculated by taking the square root of Simpson's diversity index across productive rearrangements. TCRdb holds this immuneACCESS table with in-frame rearrangements only. Some clones are missing; in checked studies, unresolved V genes explain under half, and the rest has no known cause. V and J calls and clone size are those listed in that table; D and trimming were worked out from the DNA. The sample contains approximately 130,000 clones, just over 75% of them found a single time. The ten biggest clones cover 10% to 12% of the sample.

V loses 4 bases of germline sequence and J loses 0 bases, and the interval between the two ends is 10 bases. The CDR3 starts with the cysteine, ends with the phenylalanine, and has 15 residues. Solely the CDR3 DNA is kept, with 45 bases framed from the first base. CDR1 and CDR2 are drawn from the germline V gene: SGHTA, FQGNSA. The receptor's source is a human donor in a cohort sampled during active COVID-19. Recombination connected TRBV7-2 to TRBJ2-1, and perhaps TRBD1 as D gene, on 6 matching bases. Sequenced: peripheral blood. The CDR3 is CASSSRGGSYNEQFF. In nucleotides, the sequence is TGTGCCAGCAGCTCAAGAGGGGGCTCCTACAATGAGCAGTTCTTC.